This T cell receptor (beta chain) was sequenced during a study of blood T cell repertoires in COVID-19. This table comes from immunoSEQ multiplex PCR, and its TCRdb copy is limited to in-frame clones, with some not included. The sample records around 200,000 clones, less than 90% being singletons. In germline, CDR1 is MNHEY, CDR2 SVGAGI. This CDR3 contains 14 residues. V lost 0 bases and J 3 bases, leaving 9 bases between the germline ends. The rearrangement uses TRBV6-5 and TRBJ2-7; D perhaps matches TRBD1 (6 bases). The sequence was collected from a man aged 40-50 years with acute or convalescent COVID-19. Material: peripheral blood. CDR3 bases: TGTGCCAGCAGTTACTCTCACAGGGTCTACGAGCAGTACTTC. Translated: CASSYSHRVYEQYF.